This TCR beta chain derives from a study of siplizumab effects on memory and regulatory T cells. Study-level points and caveats: Suppressive function of proliferating Tregs from siplizumab cultures was not confirmed. Among mappable alloreactive CD4+ clones, the Treg-derived fraction averaged around 70% with siplizumab versus about 25% in controls. The naive T cell population seemed more diverse than memory cells and seemed a major contributor to the alloresponse. Significantly reduced by siplizumab was the cumulative frequency of alloreactive sequences, namely those traceable to unstimulated CD4+ memory cells.

This table comes from immunoSEQ multiplex PCR, and its TCRdb copy is limited to in-frame clones, with some not included. The data contain approximately 94,000 clones, over 95% of them seen just once; the ten biggest clones take up 0.031%. Germline V gene sequence: CDR1 SGHNT, CDR2 YYREEE (reference sequence). There are 16 residues in the CDR3. The V end lost 4 bases, the J end lost 0 bases, and 17 bases lay between the germline ends. The sample holds one count of this clone. Its antigen remains unidentified. The chain couples TRBV5-4 to TRBJ2-7, with D unclear. This TCR came from a human donor in good health. The sample consisted of naive CD4+ T cells sorted from blood. CDR3 protein: CASSPGPALGSYEQYF. CDR3 nucleotide sequence: TGTGCCAGCAGCCCGGGCCCGGCCCTTGGCTCCTACGAGCAGTACTTC.